This T cell receptor (beta chain) originates from a study of blood T cells in healthy people across ages. Losses at the gene ends were 1 base for V and 1 base for J; bases not matched to a gene: 8. In germline, CDR1 is SGHTA, CDR2 FQGNSA. This CDR3 is 17 amino acids long. In its sample, this clonotype was seen a few times. Primed by a sample-barcoded 5' primer and a J-beta primer mix, a second PCR proceeded for 7 to 11 cycles. Each CDR3 protein gets one entry after TCRdb re-called the 5' RACE reads with MiXCR. The table includes more than 500,000 distinct CDR3 sequences, approximately 27% detected once.

The source is a woman aged 70-85 years in good health. Sequencing was carried out using blood. The chain joins TRBV7-2 to TRBJ2-5, with 8 bases identical to TRBD1. The CDR3 protein is CASSLGAPTGGQETQYF. CDR3 nucleotide sequence: TGTGCCAGCAGCTTAGGGGCCCCAACAGGGGGCCAAGAGACCCAGTACTTC. The whole variable domain, filled in from reference TRBV7-2 and TRBJ2-5, reads GAGVSQSPSNKVTEKGKDVELRCDPISGHTALYWYRQSLGQGLEFLIYFQGNSAPDKSGLPSDRFSAERTGGSVSTLTIQRTQQEDSAVYLCASSLGAPTGGQETQYFGPGTRLLVL.